This is a list of T cell receptor beta chains from one sample in a study of blood T cell repertoires in COVID-19. Data came from immunoSEQ multiplex PCR; TCRdb stores just in-frame clones and leaves some out. The table records 210,000 or so clones, 70% to 90% of them present only once. Sequencing was carried out using peripheral blood. All receptors derive from a man aged 30 to 39 with COVID-19, enrolled during active disease. Both conserved end residues are part of each CDR3. A D gene is named only where the DNA matches it firmly. Part of the rows lack a size; the others show once, few, many or a class for expanded clones.

>TRBJ2-5|15|TRBV11-3|-|TRBD1
CASSSGVGQGETQYF
TGTGCCAGCAGCTCAGGGGTGGGACAGGGAGAGACCCAGTACTTC
>TRBJ1-1|12|TRBV6-6|-|-
CASGGSGTEAFF
TGTGCCAGCGGCGGGTCGGGTACTGAAGCTTTCTTT
>TRBJ1-2|13|TRBV2|-|-
CASSPRQTDGYTF
TGTGCCAGCAGTCCGAGACAGACAGATGGCTACACCTTC
>TRBJ1-1|15|TRBV14|-|-
CASSPTGSRNTEAFF
TGTGCCAGCAGCCCTACAGGGTCTAGAAACACTGAAGCTTTCTTT
>TRBJ2-3|18|TRBV5-4|-|TRBD2
CASSLAIGLAGFTDTQYF
TGTGCCAGCAGCTTGGCCATTGGGCTAGCGGGGTTCACAGATACGCAGTATTTT
>TRBJ1-1|14|TRBV28|few|TRBD1
CASSYDRVITEAFF
TGTGCCAGCAGCTACGACAGGGTAATAACTGAAGCTTTCTTT
>TRBJ1-4|15|TRBV18|-|TRBD1
CASSPRQGWDEKLFF
TGTGCCAGCTCACCCCGACAGGGCTGGGATGAAAAACTGTTTTTT
>TRBJ2-1|15|TRBV7-3|-|-
CASSLIGGSYNEQFF
TGTGCCAGCAGCTTAATAGGGGGCTCCTACAATGAGCAGTTCTTC
>TRBJ2-7|14|TRBV4-1|-|TRBD1
CASSLSGGSYEQYF
TGCGCCAGCAGCCTTTCAGGGGGCTCCTACGAGCAGTACTTC
>TRBJ1-6|13|TRBV10-3|-|TRBD1
CAISGQGNSPLHF
TGTGCCATCAGTGGACAGGGGAATTCACCCCTCCACTTT
>TRBJ1-4|14|TRBV27|-|-
CASSPRATNEKLFF
TGTGCCAGCAGTCCCCGAGCAACTAATGAAAAACTGTTTTTT
>TRBJ2-3|13|TRBV21-1|-|-
CASSRRGGDTQYF
TGTGCCAGCAGTAGGCGGGGCGGAGATACGCAGTATTTT
>TRBJ2-1|15|TRBV5-1|-|TRBD2
CAGSSGLAGSNEQFF
TGCGCCGGCTCGTCGGGACTAGCGGGAAGCAATGAGCAGTTCTTC
>TRBJ2-5|15|TRBV5-4|-|-
CASSLTGRFQETQYF
TGTGCCAGCAGCTTGACAGGGCGCTTTCAAGAGACCCAGTACTTC
>TRBJ2-1|20|TRBV18|-|TRBD2
CASSPPGLAGGPGSYNEQFF
TGTGCCAGCTCACCACCAGGACTAGCGGGGGGGCCGGGCTCCTACAATGAGCAGTTCTTC
>TRBJ2-7|18|TRBV9|-|TRBD2
CASSVATPSGRAFYEQYF
TGTGCCAGCAGCGTAGCTACGCCTAGCGGGAGGGCCTTCTACGAGCAGTACTTC
>TRBJ2-1|13|TRBV2|-|-
CASMGPEHNEQFF
TGTGCCAGTATGGGGCCGGAGCACAATGAGCAGTTCTTC
>TRBJ1-2|16|TRBV18|-|-
CASSPPASGGAVGYTF
TGTGCCAGCTCACCACCAGCCTCGGGGGGCGCGGTGGGCTACACCTTC
>TRBJ2-6|16|TRBV4-1|-|-
CASSQDLRSGANVLTF
TGCGCCAGCAGCCAAGATTTGCGCTCTGGGGCCAACGTCCTGACTTTC
>TRBJ2-2|16|TRBV27|-|TRBD1
CASSPRTGLSTGELFF
TGTGCCAGCAGTCCACGGACAGGGTTATCCACCGGGGAGCTGTTTTTT
>TRBJ2-7|14|TRBV5-1|-|TRBD2
CARGRPGGGYEQYF
TGCGCCCGCGGCCGCCCGGGGGGGGGATACGAGCAGTACTTC
>TRBJ1-6|19|TRBV4-3|-|-
CASSQDLGPGSLFHSPLHF
TGCGCCAGCAGCCAAGATCTGGGCCCAGGGTCTTTGTTTCATTCACCCCTCCACTTT
>TRBJ2-1|15|TRBV7-6|-|-
CASSLAYSSYNEQFF
TGTGCCAGCAGCTTAGCCTACAGCTCCTACAATGAGCAGTTCTTC